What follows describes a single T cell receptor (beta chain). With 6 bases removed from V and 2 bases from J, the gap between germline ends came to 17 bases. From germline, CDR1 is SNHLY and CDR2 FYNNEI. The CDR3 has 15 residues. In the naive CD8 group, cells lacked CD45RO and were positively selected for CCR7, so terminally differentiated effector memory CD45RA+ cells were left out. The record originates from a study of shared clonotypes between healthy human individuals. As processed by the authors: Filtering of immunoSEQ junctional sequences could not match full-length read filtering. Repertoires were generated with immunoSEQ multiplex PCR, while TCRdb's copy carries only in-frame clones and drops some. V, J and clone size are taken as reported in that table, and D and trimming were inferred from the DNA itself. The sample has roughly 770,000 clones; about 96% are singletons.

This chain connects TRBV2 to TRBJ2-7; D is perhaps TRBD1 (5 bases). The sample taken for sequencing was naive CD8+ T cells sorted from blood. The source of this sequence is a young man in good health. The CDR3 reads CASRDDSVGTYEQYF. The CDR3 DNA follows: TGTGCCAGCAGGGACGACAGTGTAGGGACCTACGAGCAGTACTTC.